The 10 T cell receptor beta chains below come from one sample, sequenced in a study of T cells in Graves' hyperthyroidism and ophthalmopathy. Researchers took RNA transcripts and amplified the TCR beta CDR3 regions from them. During a first-round RT-PCR of the TCR CDR3, the HTBI primer set was used. Each CDR3 protein is one row after TCRdb ran MiXCR on the multiplex PCR reads. The sample contains around 260,000 distinct CDR3 sequences, 25% to 30% of which appear only once. What was sequenced was blood. Every receptor here comes from a man aged 40-49 years with Graves' hyperthyroidism that later progressed to Graves' ophthalmopathy.

Many counts were recorded for this clonotype. DNA of the CDR3: TGTGCCAGCAGTAATCCGGGACAGGTAGCCTACGAGCAGTACTTC. Amino acids: CASSNPGQVAYEQYF. The chain is built from TRBV2 and TRBJ2-7, with 8 nucleotides matching TRBD1. The CDR3 extends over 15 amino acids. Trimming took 5 bases from V and 2 from J; bases not matched to a gene: 8. The germline CDR1 and CDR2 sequences are SNHLY and FYNNEI.

The CDR3 region has the DNA TGTGCCAGCAGTCGGAAGAAGGACACTGAAGCTTTCTTT. This sequence encodes CASSRKKDTEAFF. V usage is TRBV6-1 and J usage is TRBJ1-1; D unresolved. Germline CDR1 is MNHNS and CDR2 is SASEGT. The V end was cut by 5 bases, the J end by 3 bases, with 10 bases between. The CDR3 length is 13 residues.

This clonotype was counted at least ten times. The J gene is TRBJ2-5, the V gene TRBV11-2; TRBD1 agrees at 7 bases. Germline lookup yields CDR1 SGHAT and CDR2 FQNNGV. This CDR3 spans 14 amino acids. The V gene end was trimmed by 4 bases and the J gene end by 3 bases; junction bases not matched to a gene: 5. CDR3 in amino acids: CASSSRQGEETQYF. The CDR3 nucleotides are TGTGCCAGCAGCTCTAGACAGGGCGAAGAGACCCAGTACTTC.

This clonotype was counted at least ten times. This chain uses TRBV4-1 with TRBJ2-7; 14 positions match TRBD2. With 3 bases clipped from V and 4 bases from J, the junction kept 5 bases outside the gene matches. CDR1 and CDR2 (germline): MGHRA, YSYEKL. This CDR3 is 16 amino acids long. The CDR3 loop is CASSQPTSGRGYEQYF. In nucleotides, the CDR3 is TGCGCCAGCAGCCAGCCGACTAGCGGGAGGGGGTACGAGCAGTACTTC.

This clonotype was detected ten times or more. The chain combines TRBV20-1 with TRBJ2-7, with 12 bases that match TRBD2. The trim removed 6 bases at V and 5 bases at J, leaving 11 bases unmatched. The CDR3 has 15 residues. Germline V gene data show CDR1 as DFQATT and CDR2 as SNEGSKA (reference sequence). The CDR3 here is CSATGGTSGSDEQYF. The CDR3 DNA reads as TGCAGTGCCACAGGTGGGACTAGCGGGTCGGACGAGCAGTACTTC.

V gene TRBV4-2 combines with J gene TRBJ2-5, with no clear D. Trimming left V 6 bases short and J 5 bases short, with 22 bases between. Germline V CDR1 and CDR2: LGHNA, YNFKEQ. The CDR3 contains 16 residues. The CDR3 sequence: CASSAHRASNWETQYF. For the CDR3, the DNA is TGTGCCAGCAGTGCCCACCGGGCCTCAAATTGGGAGACCCAGTACTTC.

Many counts were recorded for this clonotype. The chain employs TRBV7-2 and TRBJ1-5, with TRBD1 matching 8 bases. Trimming cost V 4 bases and J 3 bases; bases outside gene matches: 5. The CDR3 totals 15 residues. CDR1 is SGHTA, CDR2 FQGNSA, per germline. CDR3 in DNA: TGTGCCAGCAGCTCGGGACAGGTGGACAATCAGCCCCAGCATTTT. Translation gives CASSSGQVDNQPQHF. Full variable domain (rest looked up from reference TRBV7-2 and TRBJ1-5): GAGVSQSPSNKVTEKGKDVELRCDPISGHTALYWYRQSLGQGLEFLIYFQGNSAPDKSGLPSDRFSAERTGGSVSTLTIQRTQQEDSAVYLCASSSGQVDNQPQHFGDGTRLSIL.

This clonotype was counted many times. This rearrangement joins TRBV9 to TRBJ1-6; D is undetermined. From germline, CDR1 is SGDLS and CDR2 YYNGEE. The CDR3 totals 13 residues. Trimming pared 0 bases from V and 10 bases from J, leaving 8 bases between. For the CDR3, the DNA is TGTGCCAGCAGCGTAGATGTGGAATCACCCCTCCACTTT. Residues: CASSVDVESPLHF. The full variable domain, with the rest looked up from reference TRBV9 and TRBJ1-6, is DSGVTQTPKHLITATGQRVTLRCSPRSGDLSVYWYQQSLDQGLQFLIQYYNGEERAKGNILERFSAQQFPDLHSELNLSSLELGDSALYFCASSVDVESPLHFGNGTRLTVT.

This clonotype was found a few times. The rearrangement joins TRBV7-8 to TRBJ2-7; D might be TRBD2 (6 bases). The CDR3 sequence is 14 residues long. Trimming stripped 2 bases from V and 2 bases from J, with 10 bases between. Germline lookup yields CDR1 SGHVS and CDR2 FQNEAQ. CDR3 in amino acids: CASSLYRGTYEQYF. The CDR3 coding sequence is TGTGCCAGCAGCTTATATCGCGGGACCTACGAGCAGTACTTC.

This clonotype was observed a few times. The chain combines TRBV14 with TRBJ2-2, with TRBD2 identical over 9 bases. V was pared by 2 bases and J by 5 bases, with 12 bases of the junction left unmatched. Germline CDR1 is SGHDN and CDR2 is FVKESK. CDR3 length: 18 amino acids. The CDR3: CASSQPPPLAGRTGELFF. CDR3 nucleotide sequence: TGTGCCAGCAGCCAACCCCCTCCCCTAGCGGGAAGGACCGGGGAGCTGTTTTTT.